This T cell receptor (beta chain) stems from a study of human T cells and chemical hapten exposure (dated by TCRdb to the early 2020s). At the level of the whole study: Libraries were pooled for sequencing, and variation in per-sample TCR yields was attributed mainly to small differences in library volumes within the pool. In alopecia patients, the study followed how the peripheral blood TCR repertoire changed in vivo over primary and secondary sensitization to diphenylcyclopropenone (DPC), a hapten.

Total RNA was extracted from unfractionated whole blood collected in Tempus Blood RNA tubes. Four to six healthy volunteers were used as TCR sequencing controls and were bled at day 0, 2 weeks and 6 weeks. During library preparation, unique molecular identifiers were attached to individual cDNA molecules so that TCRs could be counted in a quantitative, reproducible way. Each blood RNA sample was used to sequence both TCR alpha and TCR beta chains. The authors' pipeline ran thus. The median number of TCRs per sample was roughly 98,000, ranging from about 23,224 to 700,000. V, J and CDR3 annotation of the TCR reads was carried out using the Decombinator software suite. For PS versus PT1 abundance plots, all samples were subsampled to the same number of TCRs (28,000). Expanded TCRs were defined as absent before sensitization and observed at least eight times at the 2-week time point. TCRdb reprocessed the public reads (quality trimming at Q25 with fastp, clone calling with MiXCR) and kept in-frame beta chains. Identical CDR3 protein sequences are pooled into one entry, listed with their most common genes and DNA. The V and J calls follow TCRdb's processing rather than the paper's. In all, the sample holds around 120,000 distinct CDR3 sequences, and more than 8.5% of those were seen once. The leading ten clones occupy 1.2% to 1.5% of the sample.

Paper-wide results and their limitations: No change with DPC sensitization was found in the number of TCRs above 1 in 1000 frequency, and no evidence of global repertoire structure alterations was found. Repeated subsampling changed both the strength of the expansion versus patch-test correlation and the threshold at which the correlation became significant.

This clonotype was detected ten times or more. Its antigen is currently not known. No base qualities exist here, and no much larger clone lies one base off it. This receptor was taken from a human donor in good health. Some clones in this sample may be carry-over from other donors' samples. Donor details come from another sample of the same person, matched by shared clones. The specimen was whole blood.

For the CDR3, the sequence is CASSQDGRSAGYTF. The nucleotide sequence reads as follows: TGTGCCAGCAGCCAAGACGGGCGGTCGGCCGGCTACACCTTC. Recombination connected TRBV3-1 to TRBJ1-2; the D gene remains uncertain. Taken from cysteine to phenylalanine, the CDR3 has 14 residues. The sequence is cut down to CDR3 DNA, 42 bases in frame from base 1. Trimming removed 0 bases from V and 8 bases from J, leaving 13 bases between the germline ends. The germline V gene (reference sequence) supplies CDR1 LGHDT and CDR2 YNNKEL. This CDR3, with the reference TRBV3-1 and TRBJ1-2 proteins standing in past its ends, gives the full variable domain DTAVSQTPKYLVTQMGNDKSIKCEQNLGHDTMYWYKQDSKKFLKIMFSYNNKELIINETVPNRFSPKSPDKAHLNLHINSLELGDSAVYFCASSQDGRSAGYTFGSGTRLTVV.